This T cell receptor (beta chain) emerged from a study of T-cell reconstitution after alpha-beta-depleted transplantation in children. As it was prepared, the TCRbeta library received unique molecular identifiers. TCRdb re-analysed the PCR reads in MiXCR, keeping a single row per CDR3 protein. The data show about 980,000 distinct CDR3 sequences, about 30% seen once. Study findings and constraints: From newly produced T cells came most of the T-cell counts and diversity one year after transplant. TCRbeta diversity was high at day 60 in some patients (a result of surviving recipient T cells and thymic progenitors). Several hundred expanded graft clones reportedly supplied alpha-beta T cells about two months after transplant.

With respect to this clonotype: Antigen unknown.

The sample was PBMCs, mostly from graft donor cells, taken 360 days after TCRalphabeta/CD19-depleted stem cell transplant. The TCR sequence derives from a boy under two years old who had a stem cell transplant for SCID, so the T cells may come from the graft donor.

The CDR3 reads CASSHPRGGNSYEQYF. The CDR3 nucleotides are TGTGCCAGCAGCCATCCCAGGGGGGGAAACTCCTACGAGCAGTACTTC. This rearrangement joins TRBV3-1 to TRBJ2-7; D possibly uses TRBD1 or TRBD2 (7 bases each). Trimming left V 3 bases short and J 0 bases short, with 15 bases between. The CDR3 totals 16 residues. Germline V gene lookup returns CDR1 LGHDT and CDR2 YNNKEL (reference sequence).